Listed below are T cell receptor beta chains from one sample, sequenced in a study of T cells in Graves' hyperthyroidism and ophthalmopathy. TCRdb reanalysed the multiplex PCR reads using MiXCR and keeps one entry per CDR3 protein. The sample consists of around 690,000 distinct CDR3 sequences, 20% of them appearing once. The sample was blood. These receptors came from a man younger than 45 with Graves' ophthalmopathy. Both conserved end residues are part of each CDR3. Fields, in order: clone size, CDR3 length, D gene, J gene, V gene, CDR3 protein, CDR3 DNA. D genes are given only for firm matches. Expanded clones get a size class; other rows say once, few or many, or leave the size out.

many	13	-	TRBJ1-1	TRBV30	CAWSVMGIGEAFF	TGTGCCTGGAGTGTAATGGGAATAGGTGAAGCTTTCTTT
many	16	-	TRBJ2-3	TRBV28	CASSPSWGGSTDTQYF	TGTGCCAGCAGTCCCTCGTGGGGCGGGAGCACAGATACGCAGTATTTT
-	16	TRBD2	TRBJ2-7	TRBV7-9	CASSATWEGRPYEQYF	TGTGCCAGCAGCGCGACCTGGGAGGGACGGCCCTACGAGCAGTACTTC
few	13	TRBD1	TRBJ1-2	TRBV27	CASRDTTGDGYTF	TGTGCCAGCAGAGATACTACAGGGGATGGCTACACCTTC
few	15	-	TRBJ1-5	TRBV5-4	CASSLGPWGNQPQHF	TGTGCCAGCAGCTTGGGGCCTTGGGGCAATCAGCCCCAGCATTTT
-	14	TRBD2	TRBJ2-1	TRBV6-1	CASSTVAGGNEQFF	TGTGCCAGCAGTACCGTAGCGGGAGGGAATGAGCAGTTCTTC
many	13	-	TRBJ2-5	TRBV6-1	CASSYARWETQYF	TGTGCCAGCAGTTACGCGCGTTGGGAGACCCAGTACTTC
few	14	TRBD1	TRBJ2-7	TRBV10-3	CAISAGQGAYEQYF	TGTGCCATCAGTGCGGGACAGGGGGCCTACGAGCAGTACTTC
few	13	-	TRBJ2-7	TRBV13	CASSHIGTYEQYF	TGTGCCAGCAGCCATATCGGGACCTACGAGCAGTACTTC
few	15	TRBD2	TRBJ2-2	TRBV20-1	CSARAGGLNTGELFF	TGCAGTGCTAGAGCGGGGGGGCTTAACACCGGGGAGCTGTTTTTT
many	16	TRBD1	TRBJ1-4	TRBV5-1	CASSPDRQGANEKLFF	TGCGCCAGCAGCCCCGACCGACAGGGCGCTAATGAAAAACTGTTTTTT
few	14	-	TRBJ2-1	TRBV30	CAWSLQGANNEQFF	TGTGCCTGGAGTTTGCAAGGAGCCAACAATGAGCAGTTCTTC
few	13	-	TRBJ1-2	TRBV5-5	CASSLEANYGYTF	TGTGCCAGCAGCTTGGAGGCTAACTATGGCTACACCTTC
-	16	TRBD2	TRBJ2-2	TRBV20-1	CSAGDSGRADTGELFF	TGCAGTGCTGGAGATAGCGGGAGGGCCGACACCGGGGAGCTGTTTTTT
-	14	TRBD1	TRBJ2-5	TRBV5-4	CASSPHDREETQYF	TGTGCCAGCAGCCCCCATGACAGGGAAGAGACCCAGTACTTC
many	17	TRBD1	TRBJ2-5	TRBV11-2	CASSFPRDRGRSQTQYF	TGTGCCAGCAGCTTCCCCCGGGACAGGGGGCGCTCCCAGACCCAGTACTTC
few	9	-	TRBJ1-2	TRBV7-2	CASSSGHTF	TGTGCCAGCAGCTCGGGACACACCTTC
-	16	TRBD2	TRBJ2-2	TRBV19	CASSIIGGRNTGELFF	TGTGCCAGTAGTATAATAGGCGGGAGGAACACCGGGGAGCTGTTTTTT